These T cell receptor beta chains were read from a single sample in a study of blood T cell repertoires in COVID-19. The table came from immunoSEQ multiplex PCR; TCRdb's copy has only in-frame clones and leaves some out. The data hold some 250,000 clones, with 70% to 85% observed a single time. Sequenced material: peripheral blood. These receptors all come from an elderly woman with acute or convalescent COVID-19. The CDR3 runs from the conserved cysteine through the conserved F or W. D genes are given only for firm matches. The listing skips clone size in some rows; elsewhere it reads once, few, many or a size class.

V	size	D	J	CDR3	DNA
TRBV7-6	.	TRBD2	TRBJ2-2	CASSLGDYRIGELFF	TGTGCCAGCAGCTTAGGGGACTACCGGATCGGGGAGCTGTTTTTT
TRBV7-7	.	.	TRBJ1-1	CASSPEEVNTEAFF	TGTGCTAGCAGCCCAGAAGAGGTAAACACTGAAGCTTTCTTT
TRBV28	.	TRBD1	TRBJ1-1	CASSLNRGTEAFF	TGTGCCAGCAGTTTAAACAGGGGAACTGAAGCTTTCTTT
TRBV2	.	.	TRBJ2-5	CASSETTWGTQYF	TGTGCCAGCAGTGAGACTACCTGGGGGACCCAGTACTTC
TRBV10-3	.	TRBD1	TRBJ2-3	CAISERGGQGTDTQYF	TGTGCCATCAGTGAAAGAGGGGGACAGGGCACAGATACGCAGTATTTT
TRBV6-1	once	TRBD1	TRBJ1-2	CASSAPGGGLDYGYTF	TGTGCCAGCAGTGCCCCAGGGGGCGGGCTTGACTATGGCTACACCTTC
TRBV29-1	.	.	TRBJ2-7	CSVKTGTYEQYF	TGCAGCGTCAAGACAGGAACCTACGAGCAGTACTTC
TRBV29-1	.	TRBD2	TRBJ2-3	CSVEVYGLAADTQYF	TGCAGCGTTGAAGTTTACGGGCTAGCGGCAGATACGCAGTATTTT
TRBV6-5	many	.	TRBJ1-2	CATSPGGLINYGYTF	TGTGCCACTTCCCCCGGGGGGCTTATTAACTATGGCTACACCTTC
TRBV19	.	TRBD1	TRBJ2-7	CASSRSGTATYEQYF	TGTGCCAGTAGTAGATCCGGGACAGCGACCTACGAGCAGTACTTC
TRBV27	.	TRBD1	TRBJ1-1	CASRRTGRVGTEAFF	TGTGCCAGCAGGCGGACAGGGCGAGTGGGGACTGAAGCTTTCTTT
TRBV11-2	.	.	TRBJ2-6	CASSPLSGANVLTF	TGTGCCAGCAGCCCCCTTTCTGGGGCCAACGTCCTGACTTTC
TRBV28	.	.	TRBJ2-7	CASTPSAGFVYEQYF	TGTGCCAGCACGCCCTCGGCAGGTTTCGTCTACGAGCAGTACTTC
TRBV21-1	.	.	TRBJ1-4	CASSALDRGQEKLFF	TGTGCCAGCAGCGCGTTAGACAGGGGTCAGGAAAAACTGTTTTTT
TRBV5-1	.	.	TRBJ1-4	CASSLGGGEKLFF	TGCGCCAGCAGCTTGGGCGGGGGTGAAAAACTGTTTTTT
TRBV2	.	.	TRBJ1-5	CASSRTGLNQPQHF	TGTGCCAGCAGCCGCACAGGGCTAAATCAGCCCCAGCATTTT
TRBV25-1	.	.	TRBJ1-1	CASSEYGDGGRGRAEAFF	TGTGCCAGCAGTGAATATGGAGATGGAGGCAGGGGAAGAGCTGAAGCTTTCTTT
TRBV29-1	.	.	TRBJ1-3	CSVQGSGPGNTIYF	TGCAGCGTTCAGGGGTCAGGGCCGGGAAACACCATATATTTT
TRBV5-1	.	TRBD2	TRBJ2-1	CASRVLAVGYNEQFF	TGCGCCAGCAGAGTCCTAGCGGTAGGCTACAATGAGCAGTTCTTC
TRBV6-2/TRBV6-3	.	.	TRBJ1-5	CASSYVGVSNQPQHF	TGTGCCAGCAGTTACGTCGGGGTCAGCAATCAGCCCCAGCATTTT
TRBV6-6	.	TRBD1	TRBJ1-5	CASSLQGLNQPQHF	TGTGCCAGCAGCCTACAGGGGCTAAACCAGCCCCAGCATTTT
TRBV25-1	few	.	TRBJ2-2	CASSNRVTGELFF	TGTGCCAGCAGCAACAGGGTGACCGGGGAGCTGTTTTTT
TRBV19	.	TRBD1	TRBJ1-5	CASKGRTGVPNQPQHF	TGTGCCAGTAAGGGCCGGACAGGGGTTCCCAATCAGCCCCAGCATTTT
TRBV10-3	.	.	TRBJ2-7	CAISDYYEQYF	TGTGCCATCAGTGATTACTACGAGCAGTACTTC
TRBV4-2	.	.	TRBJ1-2	CASSQPPGNTWGYTF	TGTGCCAGCAGCCAACCCCCCGGGAACACCTGGGGCTACACCTTC
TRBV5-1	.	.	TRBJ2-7	CASREGVSVYEQYF	TGCGCCAGCAGAGAAGGGGTCAGCGTCTACGAGCAGTACTTC
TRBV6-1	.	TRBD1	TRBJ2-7	CASSEPYKDRGHYEQYF	TGTGCCAGCAGTGAACCGTATAAGGACAGGGGACACTACGAGCAGTACTTC
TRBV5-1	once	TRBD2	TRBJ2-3	CATRPGGVGDTQYF	TGCGCCACACGGCCGGGGGGAGTGGGAGATACGCAGTATTTT
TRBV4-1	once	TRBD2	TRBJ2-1	CASSQDKASGGRSEQFF	TGCGCCAGCAGCCAAGATAAGGCTAGCGGGGGGAGGAGTGAGCAGTTCTTC
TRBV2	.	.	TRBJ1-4	CASSGRGREKLFF	TGTGCCAGCAGTGGGCGGGGTAGGGAAAAACTGTTTTTT
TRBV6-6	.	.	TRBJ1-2	CASSYSGGPSNYGYTF	TGTGCCAGCAGTTACTCGGGAGGACCGTCTAACTATGGCTACACCTTC
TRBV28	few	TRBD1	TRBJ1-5	CASSFTGGPPKGQPQHF	TGTGCCAGCAGTTTTACAGGGGGCCCACCAAAAGGTCAGCCCCAGCATTTT
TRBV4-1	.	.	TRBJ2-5	CASSQNSRQGWETQYF	TGCGCCAGCAGCCAAAACTCACGCCAGGGTTGGGAGACCCAGTACTTC
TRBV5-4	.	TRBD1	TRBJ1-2	CASSQNGQGIHGYTF	TGTGCCAGCAGCCAGAACGGACAGGGAATTCATGGCTACACCTTC
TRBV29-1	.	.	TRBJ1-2	CSVGWVVGQTAYGYTF	TGCAGCGTTGGATGGGTGGTGGGGCAAACCGCCTATGGCTACACCTTC
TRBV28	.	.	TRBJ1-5	CASRAGGNQPQHF	TGTGCCAGCAGGGCAGGGGGCAATCAGCCCCAGCATTTT
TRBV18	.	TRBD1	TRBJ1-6	CASSPTQGENSPLHF	TGTGCCAGCTCACCGACTCAGGGGGAGAATTCACCCCTCCACTTT
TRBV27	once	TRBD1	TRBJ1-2	CASSPRTEGAGGYTF	TGTGCCAGCAGCCCCCGAACCGAGGGGGCTGGGGGCTACACCTTC
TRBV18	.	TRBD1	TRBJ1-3	CASSPGQGGAGNTIYF	TGTGCCAGCTCACCGGGACAGGGAGGAGCTGGAAACACCATATATTTT
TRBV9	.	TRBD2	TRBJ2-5	CASSVQYAGGQETQYF	TGTGCCAGCAGCGTTCAGTATGCGGGGGGGCAGGAGACCCAGTACTTC
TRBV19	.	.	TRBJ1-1	CASSNQGKNTEAFF	TGTGCCAGTAGTAACCAGGGAAAGAACACTGAAGCTTTCTTT
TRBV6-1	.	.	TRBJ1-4	CASSEALTLGSATNEKLFF	TGTGCCAGCAGTGAAGCGCTTACATTGGGCTCGGCAACTAATGAAAAACTGTTTTTT
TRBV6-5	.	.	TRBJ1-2	CASSQTGTNYGYTF	TGTGCCAGCTCCCAAACAGGGACTAACTATGGCTACACCTTC
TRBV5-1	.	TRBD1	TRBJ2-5	CASSPTGGQETQYF	TGCGCCAGCAGTCCCACAGGGGGCCAAGAGACCCAGTACTTC
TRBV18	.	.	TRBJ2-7	CASSHGADSSYEQYF	TGTGCCAGCTCCCATGGTGCCGACAGCTCCTACGAGCAGTACTTC
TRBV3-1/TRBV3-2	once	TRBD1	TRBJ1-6	CASSHGQGNSPLHF	TGTGCCAGCAGCCACGGACAGGGGAATTCACCCCTCCACTTT
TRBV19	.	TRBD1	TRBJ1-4	CASTVRTGKLFF	TGTGCCAGTACAGTTCGGACAGGGAAACTGTTTTTT
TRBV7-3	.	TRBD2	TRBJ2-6	CASSPPGLAGSVGGANVLTF	TGTGCCAGCAGCCCACCGGGACTAGCGGGATCAGTGGGTGGGGCCAACGTCCTGACTTTC
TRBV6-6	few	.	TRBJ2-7	CASSYPGQFYEQYF	TGTGCCAGCAGTTACCCCGGACAGTTCTACGAGCAGTACTTC
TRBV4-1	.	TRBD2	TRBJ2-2	CASSQGTSGGPGELFF	TGCGCCAGCAGCCAAGGGACTAGCGGGGGGCCCGGGGAGCTGTTTTTT